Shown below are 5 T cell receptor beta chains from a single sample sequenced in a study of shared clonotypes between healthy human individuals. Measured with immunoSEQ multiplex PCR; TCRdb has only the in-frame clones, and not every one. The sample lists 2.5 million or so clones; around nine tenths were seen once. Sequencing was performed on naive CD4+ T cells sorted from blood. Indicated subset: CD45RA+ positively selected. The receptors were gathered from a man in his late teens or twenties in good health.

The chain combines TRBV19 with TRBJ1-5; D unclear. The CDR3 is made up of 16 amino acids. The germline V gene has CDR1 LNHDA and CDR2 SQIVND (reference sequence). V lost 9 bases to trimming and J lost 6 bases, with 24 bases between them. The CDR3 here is CASRPVYAGKGQPQHF. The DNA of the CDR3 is TGTGCCAGCCGGCCCGTTTATGCGGGCAAAGGTCAGCCCCAGCATTTT.

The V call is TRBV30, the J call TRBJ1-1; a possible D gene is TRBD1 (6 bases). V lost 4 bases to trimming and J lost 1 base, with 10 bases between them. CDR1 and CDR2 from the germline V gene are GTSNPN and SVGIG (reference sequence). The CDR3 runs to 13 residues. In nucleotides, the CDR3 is TGTGCCTGGAATCGACAGGAGAACACTGAAGCTTTCTTT. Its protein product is CAWNRQENTEAFF.

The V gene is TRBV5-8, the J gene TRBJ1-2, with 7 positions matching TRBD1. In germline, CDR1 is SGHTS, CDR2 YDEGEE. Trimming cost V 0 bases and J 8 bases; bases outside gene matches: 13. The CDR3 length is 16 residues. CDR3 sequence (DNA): TGTGCCAGCAGCTTGGTAACGGCCGACAGGGCGAGAGGCTACACCTTC. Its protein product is CASSLVTADRARGYTF.

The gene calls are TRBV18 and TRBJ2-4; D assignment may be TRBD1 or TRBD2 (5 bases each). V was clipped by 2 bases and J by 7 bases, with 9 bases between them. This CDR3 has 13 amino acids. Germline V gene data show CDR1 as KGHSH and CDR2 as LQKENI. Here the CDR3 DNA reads TGTGCCAGCTCACCATTGGGGGAGAACATTCAGTACTTC. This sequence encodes CASSPLGENIQYF.

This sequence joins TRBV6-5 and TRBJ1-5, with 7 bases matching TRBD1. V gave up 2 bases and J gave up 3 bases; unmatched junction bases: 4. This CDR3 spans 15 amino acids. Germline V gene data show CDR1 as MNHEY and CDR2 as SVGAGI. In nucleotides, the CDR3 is TGTGCCAGCAGTTACAGACAGGGCGTCAATCAGCCCCAGCATTTT. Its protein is CASSYRQGVNQPQHF.